This T cell receptor beta chain is drawn from a study of blood T cells in healthy people across ages. The CDR3 is 12 residues long. V was shortened by 5 bases and J by 2 bases, with 9 bases between the two germline ends. Germline-derived CDR1 and CDR2 are DFQATT and SNEGSKA (reference sequence). It was with a sample-barcoded 5' primer and a J-beta primer mix that a second PCR of about 7 to 12 cycles was run. TCRdb analysed the 5' RACE reads with MiXCR anew, one entry per CDR3 protein. The sample lists around 800,000 distinct CDR3 sequences, roughly 24% occurring once. This same sample was also taken into another study, of T cells of mothers and their children.

The sequenced material came from blood. The TCR sequence derives from a boy aged 5 to 17 in good health. The rearrangement uses TRBV20-1 and TRBJ2-5; D uncertain. The CDR3 sequence: CSAEARQETQYF. CDR3 in DNA: TGCAGTGCTGAGGCCCGTCAAGAGACCCAGTACTTC.